These 14 T cell receptor beta chains originate from one sample sequenced in a study of blood T cell repertoires in COVID-19. Sequencing was performed with immunoSEQ multiplex PCR; in TCRdb, only in-frame clones are kept and a portion is missing. The data hold hundreds of thousands of clones, with approximately 87% observed a single time. The sequencing sample was made of peripheral blood. The receptors were gathered from a woman between 35 and 50 years old who had recovered from COVID-19.

The V call is TRBV4-1, the J call TRBJ2-5, with 7 bases fitting TRBD2. CDR1 and CDR2 (germline): MGHRA, YSYEKL. V lost 3 bases, J lost 5 bases, and 15 bases stayed unmatched. CDR3 length equals 17 residues. CDR3 sequence: CASSHPSVGLGEETQYF. The CDR3 DNA reads TGCGCCAGCAGCCACCCCTCGGTCGGACTAGGGGAGGAGACCCAGTACTTC.

The chain recombines TRBV28 with TRBJ1-2; 10 bases agree with TRBD1. Trimming cost V 4 bases and J 2 bases; bases outside gene matches: 4. The germline gives CDR1 MDHEN, CDR2 SYDVKM. This CDR3 comprises 15 residues. Here the CDR3 reads CASSSPGQGNYGYTF. The CDR3 DNA is TGTGCCAGCAGTTCCCCGGGACAGGGGAACTATGGCTACACCTTC.

The gene calls are TRBV2 and TRBJ1-5; D ambiguous. Germline CDR1 and CDR2: SNHLY and FYNNEI. Trimming removed 8 bases from V and 2 bases from J, with 22 bases in between. This CDR3 contains 17 residues. The CDR3: CASGPDTGPFGNQPQHF. The CDR3 DNA is TGTGCCAGCGGCCCAGACACCGGTCCTTTTGGCAATCAGCCCCAGCATTTT.

V and J are TRBV7-9 and TRBJ1-6; D perhaps matches TRBD1 (5 bases). The CDR3 contains 14 residues. Trimming shortened V by 3 bases and J by 6 bases, and 9 bases separated the two germline ends. CDR1 is SEHNR and CDR2 is FQNEAQ in the germline V gene (reference sequence). CDR3 region: CASSFGHSNSPLHF. The CDR3 DNA reads as TGTGCCAGCAGCTTTGGACATTCTAATTCACCCCTCCACTTT.

The genes are TRBV10-3 and TRBJ2-5, with a weak D call TRBD1 (5 bases). V dropped 6 bases and J dropped 5 bases, with 13 bases sitting between them. The CDR3 covers 13 residues. Per the germline V gene, CDR1 is ENHRY and CDR2 is SYGVKD. This CDR3 is CAISRTGVETQYF. The CDR3 DNA reads as TGTGCCATCAGCCGAACAGGAGTGGAGACCCAGTACTTC.

V and J are TRBV19 and TRBJ1-2, with D possibly matching TRBD1 (5 bases). Germline V gene sequence: CDR1 LNHDA, CDR2 SQIVND (reference sequence). There are 15 residues in the CDR3. The V end lost 1 base, the J end lost 0 bases, and 9 bases lay between the germline ends. CDR3 nucleotide sequence: TGTGCCAGTAGTATAGCAGGGTCTCCTAACTATGGCTACACCTTC. It is translated as CASSIAGSPNYGYTF.

The rearrangement joins TRBV7-9 to TRBJ1-2; D possibly corresponds to TRBD1 (5 bases). CDR1 and CDR2 from the germline V gene are SEHNR and FQNEAQ (reference sequence). CDR3 length: 12 residues. Trimming removed 3 bases at V and 4 bases at J, with 6 bases between. DNA for the CDR3: TGTGCCAGCAGCTTTGACAGCTATGGCTACACCTTC. It translates to CASSFDSYGYTF.

The chain has TRBV1 and TRBJ2-5; TRBD1, the table's D call, lacks a check against the DNA. TRBV1 is listed as a pseudogene. This CDR3 is 12 amino acids long. The DNA for the CDR3 is TGCACCAGCAGCCTCAGGGAAGAGACCCAGTACTTC. Its protein product is CTSSLREETQYF.

V gene TRBV29-1 combines with J gene TRBJ2-7; D is undetermined. There are 14 residues in the CDR3. Per the germline V gene, CDR1 is SQVTM and CDR2 is ANQGSEA. Trimming pared 4 bases from V and 3 bases from J, leaving 16 bases between. The CDR3 protein is CSVASVADGYEQYF. The CDR3 bases are TGCAGCGTTGCGAGCGTGGCAGACGGCTACGAGCAGTACTTC.

The gene calls are TRBV19 and TRBJ1-5; 8 nucleotides align to TRBD1. V trimming: 5 bases; J trimming: 6 bases; junction bases outside the gene matches: 15. Germline V CDR1 and CDR2: LNHDA, SQIVND (reference sequence). The length of the CDR3 is 17 residues. CDR3 DNA: TGTGCCAGTAGTGCTGGAGGACAGGGAATAGGACGTCAGCCCCAGCATTTT. This gives the protein CASSAGGQGIGRQPQHF.

The chain uses TRBV14 and TRBJ2-1; D is unclear. This CDR3 spans 14 amino acids. The ends were cut back, 0 bases at V and 4 bases at J, with 7 bases in the middle. Per the germline V gene, CDR1 is SGHDN and CDR2 is FVKESK. The CDR3 here is CASSQDNYYNEQFF. The CDR3, as DNA: TGTGCCAGCAGCCAAGATAACTATTACAATGAGCAGTTCTTC. The full variable domain, rest sourced from reference TRBV14 and TRBJ2-1, is EAGVTQFPSHSVIEKGQTVTLRCDPISGHDNLYWYRRVMGKEIKFLLHFVKESKQDESGMPNNRFLAERTGGTYSTLKVQPAELEDSGVYFCASSQDNYYNEQFFGPGTRLTVL.

The CDR3: CASSLSRGDGYTF. The DNA for the CDR3 is TGTGCCAGCAGCTTAAGCCGGGGGGATGGCTACACCTTC. The V and J genes are TRBV7-6 and TRBJ1-2; the D gene is possibly TRBD1 (5 bases). V shed 2 bases and J shed 6 bases, with 10 bases lying between them. The CDR3 consists of 13 residues. CDR1 and CDR2 from the germline V gene are SGHVS and FNYEAQ.

J is TRBJ1-3 and V is TRBV7-9; D is possibly TRBD1 (5 bases). V was cut by 8 bases and J by 2 bases, with 16 bases left in between. The CDR3 has 15 amino acids. Germline V gives CDR1 SEHNR, CDR2 FQNEAQ (reference sequence). The CDR3 here is CASCAGPAPGNTIYF. In DNA, the CDR3 is TGTGCCAGCTGCGCGGGGCCAGCCCCTGGAAACACCATATATTTT.

For the CDR3, the DNA is TGTGCCAGCAGCTTAGGGCGGGGGCCTGCGGAGACCCAGTACTTC. It is translated as CASSLGRGPAETQYF. This chain uses TRBV11-3 with TRBJ2-5; tentative D call: TRBD2 (7 bases). The V gene lost 1 base and the J gene lost 5 bases, with 14 bases spanning the gap. The V gene's germline CDR1 is SGHNT and CDR2 YENEEA. The CDR3 is 15 residues long.